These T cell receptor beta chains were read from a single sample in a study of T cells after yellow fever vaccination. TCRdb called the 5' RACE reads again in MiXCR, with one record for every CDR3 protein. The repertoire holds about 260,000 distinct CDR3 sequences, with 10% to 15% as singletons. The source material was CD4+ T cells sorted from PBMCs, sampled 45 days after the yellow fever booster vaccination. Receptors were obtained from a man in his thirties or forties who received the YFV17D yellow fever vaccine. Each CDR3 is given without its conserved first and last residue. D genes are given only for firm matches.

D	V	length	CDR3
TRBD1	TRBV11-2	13	ASSSISGQAETQY
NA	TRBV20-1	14	SASSKRWGWDQPQH
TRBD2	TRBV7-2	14	ASSLQAAGVKETQY
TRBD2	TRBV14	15	ASSRGASGRVGETQY
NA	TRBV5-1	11	ASRLGREETQY
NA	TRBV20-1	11	SAMAQRSYEQY
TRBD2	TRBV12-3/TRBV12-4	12	ASGLAGVDYEQY
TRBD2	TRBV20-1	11	SADSGTHYAQY
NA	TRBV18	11	ASSPGRKETQY
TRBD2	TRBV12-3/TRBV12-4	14	ASSLAGVGGADTQY
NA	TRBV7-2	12	ASSPGTLQETQY
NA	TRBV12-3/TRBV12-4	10	ASSFGGSPLH
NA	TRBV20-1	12	SARRAALAYEQY
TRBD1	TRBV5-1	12	ASSVGQGGKTQY
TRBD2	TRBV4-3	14	ASSPDASGFTDTQY
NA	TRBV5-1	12	ASSLPGAWDEQY
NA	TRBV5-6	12	ASRRRTANYGYT
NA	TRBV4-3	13	ASTPTKPFNYGYT
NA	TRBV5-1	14	ASSLGAGRSSYEQY
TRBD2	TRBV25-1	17	ASSEWGSGRKSSYNEQF
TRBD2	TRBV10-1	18	ASSESGMGRPSGSLNEQF
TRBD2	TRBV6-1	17	ASRPEGVASGKRAYEQY
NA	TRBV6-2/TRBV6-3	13	ASSYRLGPGDEQF
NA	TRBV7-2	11	ASSAPLFGEQF
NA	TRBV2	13	ASSEQLHSNQPQH
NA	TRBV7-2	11	ASRTSVPYEQY
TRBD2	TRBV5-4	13	ASSLKLAGQENQY
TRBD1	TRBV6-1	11	ASQRDRDYEQY
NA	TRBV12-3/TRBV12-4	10	ASREQGHIQY
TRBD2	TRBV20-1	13	SAIRSGTGGYEQY
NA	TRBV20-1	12	SAKAALGRNEQF
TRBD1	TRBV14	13	ASSYKGQSSYEQY
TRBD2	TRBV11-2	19	ASSFRASTSGRALGTDTQY
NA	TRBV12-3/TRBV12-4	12	ASSFMGLNTEAF
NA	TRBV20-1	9	SARSTGELF
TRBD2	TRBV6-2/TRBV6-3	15	ASSPGGLVANTGELF
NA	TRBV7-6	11	ASSASMGRELF
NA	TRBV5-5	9	ASRVTETQY
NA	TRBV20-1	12	SARFGVSWNEQF
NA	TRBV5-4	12	ASSLAYASSPQF
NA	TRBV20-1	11	SARVGYNSPLH
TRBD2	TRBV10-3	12	ASALAGVKNEQF
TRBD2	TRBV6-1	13	ASTIGGGPTDTQY
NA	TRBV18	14	ASSPSRKGISYEQY
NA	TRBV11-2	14	ASTSVVGFAQETQY
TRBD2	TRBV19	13	ASSSGSINTGELF